This T cell receptor (beta chain) comes out of a study of blood T cell repertoires in COVID-19. Study overall: Sites in the United States, Italy and Spain provided acute and convalescent COVID-19 samples. Sources were T cells, B-cell-depleted T cells, or PBMCs; the material itself was cDNA or gDNA.

This table comes from immunoSEQ multiplex PCR, and its TCRdb copy is limited to in-frame clones, with some not included. Of 200,000 to 250,000 clones detected, around 83% appear once; the ten largest clones hold roughly 1.9%. This clone occurred a few times. The CDR3 spans 15 residues. V shed 4 bases and J shed 0 bases, with 7 bases lying between them. The germline gives CDR1 PRHDT, CDR2 FYEKMQ (reference sequence). This TCR came from a man aged 25-40 years who had recovered from COVID-19. The specimen sequenced was peripheral blood. The chain carries TRBV13 and TRBJ1-6; D unresolved. The CDR3 reads CASSYNPSYNSPLHF. In DNA form, the CDR3 reads TGTGCCAGCAGCTACAATCCCTCCTATAATTCACCCCTCCACTTT.